This T cell receptor (beta chain) was sequenced for a study of control samples from healthy donors and cancer patients (TCRdb year 2020). The method behind the library was the immunoSEQ multiplex PCR assay. The source is immuneACCESS, and TCRdb retained only in-frame sequences with V and J called. Part of the clones is not carried over; for the studies checked, unresolved V genes explain less than half of this, and the remainder is unexplained. Counted in this sample were about 160,000 clones; about 90% of them appeared once. More than 10% of the sample goes to the ten largest clones. With respect to this clone: This clone's antigen is unknown. Per-base qualities were not stored, and no clone one base away is much larger.

The junction shows trimming of 1 base on V and 9 bases on J, plus 10 bases between the germline ends. The CDR3 spans 13 residues, from the cysteine through the phenylalanine. Only the CDR3 region is kept as DNA, spanning 39 bases read in frame from base 1. From the germline V gene, CDR1 is SGHNT and CDR2 is YENEEA. The chain is assembled from TRBV11-3 and TRBJ2-1; the D gene is unclear. The specimen sequenced was blood. The receptor's source is a young man in good health. Read as DNA, the sequence is TGTGCCAGCAGCTTAGCCCCCCGTAGTGAGCAGTTCTTC. Its protein is CASSLAPRSEQFF.